Listed here are 7 T cell receptor beta chains from one sample, sequenced in a study of technical replicates of blood from several donors. Data came from immunoSEQ multiplex PCR; TCRdb stores just in-frame clones and leaves some out. This table holds over 90,000 clones, roughly 95% found once. The sequenced sample consisted of T cells isolated from PBMCs. These receptors all come from a human donor in good health.

CDR3: CASSVGGGSYHEQYF. In nucleotides, the CDR3 is TGTGCCAGCAGCGTAGGCGGGGGATCCTACCACGAGCAGTACTTC. The chain combines TRBV9 with TRBJ2-7; 7 nucleotides match TRBD2. This CDR3 is 15 amino acids long. Trimming removed 0 bases from V and 5 bases from J; junction bases left unmatched: 8. Germline V gene sequence: CDR1 SGDLS, CDR2 YYNGEE.

This sequence joins TRBV30 and TRBJ2-7; TRBD2 matches 7 bases. Germline assignment: CDR1 GTSNPN and CDR2 SVGIG (reference sequence). J gave up 3 bases and V 4 bases, and 6 bases lay outside the gene matches. The length of the CDR3 is 13 residues. CDR3 DNA: TGTGCCTGGACGTGGGGGGGTTTCTACGAGCAGTACTTC. It translates to CAWTWGGFYEQYF.

V and J are TRBV2 and TRBJ2-3; 7 bases are shared with TRBD1. The V segment lost 6 bases and the J segment 2 bases; nucleotides outside the gene matches: 5. The CDR3 runs 14 residues. CDR1 is SNHLY, CDR2 FYNNEI, per germline. CDR3 sequence (DNA): TGTGCCAGCAGCGCGGACAGGTTCACAGATACGCAGTATTTT. Translating gives CASSADRFTDTQYF.

V is TRBV29-1 and J is TRBJ2-1, with 12 nucleotides matching TRBD1. This CDR3 spans 15 amino acids. Losses at the gene ends were 3 bases for V and 7 bases for J; bases not matched to a gene: 7. Per germline, CDR1 SQVTM and CDR2 ANQGSEA. The CDR3 is CSVDVRDRGLNEQFF. The CDR3 nucleotides read TGCAGCGTTGATGTTCGGGACAGGGGGCTTAATGAGCAGTTCTTC.

This clone came up once. V usage is TRBV6-5 and J usage is TRBJ2-7; 8 bases are a match to TRBD2. CDR3 length: 15 amino acids. The V segment lost 1 base and the J segment 7 bases; nucleotides outside the gene matches: 9. Germline lookup yields CDR1 MNHEY and CDR2 SVGAGI. CDR3 protein: CASSYLAGRTGEQYF. In DNA, the CDR3 is TGTGCCAGCAGTTACTTAGCGGGGCGGACGGGGGAGCAGTACTTC.

The rearrangement joins TRBV14 to TRBJ1-1; 7 positions match TRBD1. The V and J ends lost 6 bases and 2 bases, in that order; junction bases with no gene match: 12. The CDR3 length is 16 residues. The germline gives CDR1 SGHDN, CDR2 FVKESK. CDR3 region: CASSEQGLKTNTEAFF. The CDR3, as DNA: TGTGCCAGCAGTGAACAGGGGCTAAAGACAAACACTGAAGCTTTCTTT.

The chain recombines TRBV5-1 with TRBJ2-2, with D hard to call. Trimming took off 0 bases at V and 4 bases at J, with 7 bases between the two ends. CDR3 size: 14 residues. CDR1 is SGHRS, CDR2 YFSETQ, per germline. The CDR3, as DNA: TGCGCCAGCAGCTTGGATGCGAGCACCGGGGAGCTGTTTTTT. Translation gives CASSLDASTGELFF.